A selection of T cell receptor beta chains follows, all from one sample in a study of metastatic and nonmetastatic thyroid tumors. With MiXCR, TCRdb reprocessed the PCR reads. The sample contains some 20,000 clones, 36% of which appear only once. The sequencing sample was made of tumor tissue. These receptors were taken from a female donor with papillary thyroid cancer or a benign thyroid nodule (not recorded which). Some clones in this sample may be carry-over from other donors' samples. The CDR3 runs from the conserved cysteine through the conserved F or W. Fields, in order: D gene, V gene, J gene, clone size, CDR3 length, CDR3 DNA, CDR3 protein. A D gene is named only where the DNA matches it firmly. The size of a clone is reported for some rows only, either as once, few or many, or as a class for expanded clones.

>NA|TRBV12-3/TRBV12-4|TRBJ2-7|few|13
TGTGCCAGCAGTTTGAAGGGTGTCCACGAGCAGTACTTC
CASSLKGVHEQYF
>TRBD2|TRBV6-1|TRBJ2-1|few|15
TGTGCCAGCACGGACCGACTAGCGGGAACCTATGAGCAGTTCTTC
CASTDRLAGTYEQFF
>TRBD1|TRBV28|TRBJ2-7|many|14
TGTGCCAGCAGCTACAGGACAGGTTCCTACGAGCAGTACTTC
CASSYRTGSYEQYF
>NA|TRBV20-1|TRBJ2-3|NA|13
TGCAGTGCTAGAGCCCCGTCTCAGGATACGCAGTATTTT
CSARAPSQDTQYF
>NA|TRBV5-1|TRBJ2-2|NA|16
TGCGCCAGCAGCTTGACAGGGACAAGAAACACCGGGGAGCTGTTTTTT
CASSLTGTRNTGELFF
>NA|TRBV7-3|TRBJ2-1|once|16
TGTGCCAGCAGCCTAAGGTCAGACAGCTCCTACAATGAGCAGTTCTTC
CASSLRSDSSYNEQFF
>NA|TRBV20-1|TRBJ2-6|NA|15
TGCAGTGCTAGAGAAGACCTCTCTGGGGCCAACGTCCTGACTTTC
CSAREDLSGANVLTF
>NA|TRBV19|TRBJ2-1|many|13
TGTGCCAGTTCCCACCGAGGAGGCAATGAGCAGTTCTTC
CASSHRGGNEQFF
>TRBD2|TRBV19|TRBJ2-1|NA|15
TGTGCCAGCGGACTAGCGGGAGGGCCCTACAATGAGCAGTTCTTC
CASGLAGGPYNEQFF
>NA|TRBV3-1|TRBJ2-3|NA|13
TGTGCCAGCAGCCAAGGGTCCCTCCCTACGCAGTATTTT
CASSQGSLPTQYF
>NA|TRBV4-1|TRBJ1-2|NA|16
TGCGCCAGCAGCCAATGGGTTGTCCAGACCCACTATGGCTACACCTTC
CASSQWVVQTHYGYTF
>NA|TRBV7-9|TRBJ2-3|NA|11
TGTGCCAGCAGCGCGACAGATACGCAGTATTTT
CASSATDTQYF
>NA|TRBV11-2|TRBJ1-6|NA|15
TGTGCCAGCAGGGACTGGACGGTCACGGGATCACCCCTCCACTTT
CASRDWTVTGSPLHF
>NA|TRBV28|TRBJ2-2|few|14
TGTGCCAGCTCACAGGGGCGGGGCACCGGGGAGCTGTTTTTT
CASSQGRGTGELFF
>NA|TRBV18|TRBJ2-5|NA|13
TGTGGGAGCTCACCACTTTCCGGGGAGACCCAGTACTTC
CGSSPLSGETQYF
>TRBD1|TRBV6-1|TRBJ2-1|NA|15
TGTGCCAGCAGAAGGACAGGGAGCTCCTACAATGAGCAGTTCTTC
CASRRTGSSYNEQFF
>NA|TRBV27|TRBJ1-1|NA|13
TGTGCCAGCAGGCAGGGGAGTAGGACTGAAGCTTTCTTT
CASRQGSRTEAFF
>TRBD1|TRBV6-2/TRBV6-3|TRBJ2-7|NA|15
TGTGCCAGCAGTTACTCGGAGACAGGGGCTAACGAGCAGTACTTC
CASSYSETGANEQYF
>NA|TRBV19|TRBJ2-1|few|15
TGTGCCAGTAGCCTCATAGTCGGGACCTACAATGAGCAGTTCTTC
CASSLIVGTYNEQFF
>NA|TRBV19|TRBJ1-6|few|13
TGTGCCAGTAATTCGGGTTTCAATTCACCCCTCCACTTT
CASNSGFNSPLHF
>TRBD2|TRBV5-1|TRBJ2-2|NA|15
TGCGCCAGCAGCTGGGGGACTAGCGGCACCGGGGAGCTGTTTTTT
CASSWGTSGTGELFF
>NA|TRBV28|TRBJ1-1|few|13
TGTGCCAGCAGGGCCCCAGGATCCACTGAAGCTTTCTTT
CASRAPGSTEAFF
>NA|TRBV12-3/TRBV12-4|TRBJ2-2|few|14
TGTGCCAGCAGAACAGGGATCGGCACCGGGGAGCTGTTTTTT
CASRTGIGTGELFF
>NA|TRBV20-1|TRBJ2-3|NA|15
TGCAGTGCTAGACCGGGGGTGCAGGGCCCCGATACGCAGTATTTT
CSARPGVQGPDTQYF
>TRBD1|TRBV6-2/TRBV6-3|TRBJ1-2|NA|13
TGTGCCAGCAGACGGGACAGGTTGGGTGGCTACACCTTC
CASRRDRLGGYTF
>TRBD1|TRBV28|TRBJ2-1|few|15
TGTGCCAGCAGTTTCGGGGACAGGGGTTTCAATGAGCAGTTCTTC
CASSFGDRGFNEQFF
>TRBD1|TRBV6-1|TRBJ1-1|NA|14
TGTGCCAGCAGCTCTGGACAGGCGAACACTGAAGCTTTCTTT
CASSSGQANTEAFF
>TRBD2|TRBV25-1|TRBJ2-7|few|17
TGTGCCAGCAGTGAATCTTGGGCTAGCGGGATCTCCTACGAGCAGTACTTC
CASSESWASGISYEQYF
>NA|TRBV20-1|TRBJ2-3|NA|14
TGCAGTGCTAGAAAGGGTGGGAACACAGATACGCAGTATTTT
CSARKGGNTDTQYF
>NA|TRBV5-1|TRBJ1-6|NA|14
TGCGCCAGCAGCTTGGGAGGTCTTAATTCACCCCTCCACTTT
CASSLGGLNSPLHF
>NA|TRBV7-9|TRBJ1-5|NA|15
TGTGCCAGCAGCCCTCCCCAGGGGTACAATCAGCCCCAGCATTTT
CASSPPQGYNQPQHF
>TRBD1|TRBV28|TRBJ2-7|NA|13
TGTGCCAGCAGTTCGGGACAGGGCGACGAGCAGTACTTC
CASSSGQGDEQYF
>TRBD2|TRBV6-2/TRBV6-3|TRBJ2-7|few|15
TGTGCCAGCAGTTTAGCTAGCGGGAACTTTTACGAGCAGTACTTC
CASSLASGNFYEQYF
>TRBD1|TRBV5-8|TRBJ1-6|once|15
TGTGCCAGCAGCTTGGGAGGACAGGGGAATTCACCCCTCCACTTT
CASSLGGQGNSPLHF
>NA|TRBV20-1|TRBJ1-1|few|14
TGCAGTGCTAGCCCCTCGGGCTTATGGACTGAAGCTTTCTTT
CSASPSGLWTEAFF
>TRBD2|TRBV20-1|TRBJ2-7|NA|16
TGCAGTGCTACCCAAACTCCGGGACTAGCGGGAGTCGAGCAGTACTTC
CSATQTPGLAGVEQYF
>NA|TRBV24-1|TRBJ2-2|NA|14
TGTGCCACCAGTGATCTCAGAGACACCGGGGAGCTGTTTTTT
CATSDLRDTGELFF
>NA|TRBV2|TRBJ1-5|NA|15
TGTGCCAGCAGTGAATGGCAGGGAAGCAATCAGCCCCAGCATTTT
CASSEWQGSNQPQHF
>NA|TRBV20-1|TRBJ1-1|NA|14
TGCAGTGCTAGAGTTCCACCCATGAACACTGAAGCTTTCTTT
CSARVPPMNTEAFF
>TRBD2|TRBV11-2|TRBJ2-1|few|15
TGTGCCAGCAGCGGTTGGGCTAGCGGCTACAATGAGCAGTTCTTC
CASSGWASGYNEQFF
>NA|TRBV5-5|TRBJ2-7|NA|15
TGTGCCAGCATTCCCCTTGTCGGGGCGGACTACGAGCAGTACTTC
CASIPLVGADYEQYF
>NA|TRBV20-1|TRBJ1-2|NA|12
TGCAGTGCTGAACGGCGGTCCTATGGCTACACCTTC
CSAERRSYGYTF
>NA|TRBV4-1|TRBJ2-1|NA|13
TGCGCCAGCAGCCAAGATTTAGGCAATGAGCAGTTCTTC
CASSQDLGNEQFF
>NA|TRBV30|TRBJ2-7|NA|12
TGTGCCGGACGGACCCGAGCCTACGAGCAGTACTTC
CAGRTRAYEQYF
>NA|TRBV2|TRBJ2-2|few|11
TGTGCCAGCAGGGGGGCCGGGGAGCTGTTTTTT
CASRGAGELFF
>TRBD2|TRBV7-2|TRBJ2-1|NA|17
TGTGCCAGCAGCTTAGCCCTACTAGCGGGGGGCGGCGATGAGCAGTTCTTC
CASSLALLAGGGDEQFF
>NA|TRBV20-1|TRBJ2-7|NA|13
TGCAGTGCTAGAAGAGGGGGGCTCGGGGAGCAGTACTTC
CSARRGGLGEQYF
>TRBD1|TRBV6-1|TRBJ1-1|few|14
TGTGCCAGCTGGGACAGCCAAGGGGCTTTTGAAGCTTTCTTT
CASWDSQGAFEAFF